What follows are 3 T cell receptor beta chains derived from one specimen sequenced in a study of shared clonotypes between healthy human individuals. This table comes from immunoSEQ multiplex PCR, and its TCRdb copy is limited to in-frame clones, with some not included. The sample contains 1.6 million or so clones, around 98.5% of which appear only once. The sequenced material came from naive CD4+ T cells sorted from blood. Noted subset: CD45RA+ positively selected. These receptor sequences come from a man aged 30 to 45 in good health.

The genes are TRBV10-3 and TRBJ2-3; tentative D call: TRBD1 (6 bases). The germline V gene has CDR1 ENHRY and CDR2 SYGVKD. V lost 6 bases to trimming and J lost 6 bases, with 10 bases between them. This CDR3 region has 12 residues. The CDR3 loop is CAIRNREDTQYF. The CDR3 coding sequence is TGTGCCATCAGGAACAGGGAGGATACGCAGTATTTT.

The rearrangement joins TRBV5-1 to TRBJ2-7, with 15 bases matching TRBD2. V lost 0 bases to trimming and J lost 3 bases; unmatched junction nucleotides: 7. The CDR3 loop spans 18 amino acids. CDR1 is SGHRS, CDR2 YFSETQ, per germline. The CDR3 here is CASSLDGTSGRQNYEQYF. The CDR3 region has the DNA TGCGCCAGCAGCTTGGATGGGACTAGCGGGAGGCAAAACTACGAGCAGTACTTC. Looking up the rest from reference TRBV5-1 and TRBJ2-7 gives the full variable domain: KAGVTQTPRYLIKTRGQQVTLSCSPISGHRSVSWYQQTPGQGLQFLFEYFSETQRNKGNFPGRFSGRQFSNSRSEMNVSTLELGDSALYLCASSLDGTSGRQNYEQYFGPGTRLTVT.

V gene TRBV18 combines with J gene TRBJ1-2; 8 bases agree with TRBD1. V dropped 1 base and J dropped 5; count of bases not matched to a gene: 9. Looked up from germline, CDR1 is KGHSH and CDR2 is LQKENI. The CDR3 covers 16 residues. The CDR3 bases are TGTGCCAGCTCACCACAGCAGGGGGCGATCAGTTATGGCTACACCTTC. As protein: CASSPQQGAISYGYTF.